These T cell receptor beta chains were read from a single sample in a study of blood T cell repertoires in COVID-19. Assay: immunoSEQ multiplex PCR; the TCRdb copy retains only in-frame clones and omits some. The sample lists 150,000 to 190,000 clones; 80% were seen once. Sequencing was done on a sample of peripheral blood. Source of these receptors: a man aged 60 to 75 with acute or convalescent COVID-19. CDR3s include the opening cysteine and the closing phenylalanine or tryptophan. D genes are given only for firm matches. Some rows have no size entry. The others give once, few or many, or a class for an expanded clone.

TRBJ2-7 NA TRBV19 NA CASSQVLGSSYEQYF TGTGCCAGTAGTCAGGTCTTGGGGAGCTCCTACGAGCAGTACTTC
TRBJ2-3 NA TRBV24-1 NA CATSDSRSGADTQYF TGTGCCACCAGTGATTCACGGAGCGGCGCAGATACGCAGTATTTT
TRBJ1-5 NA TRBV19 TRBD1 CASNRGDSNQPQHF TGTGCCAGTAACAGGGGGGATAGCAATCAGCCCCAGCATTTT
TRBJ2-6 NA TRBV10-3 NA CAISEGSRSYSGANVLTF TGTGCCATCAGTGAGGGGTCGAGGAGTTACTCTGGGGCCAACGTCCTGACTTTC
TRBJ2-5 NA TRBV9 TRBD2 CASSQGLAGLQETQYF TGTGCCAGCAGCCAGGGACTAGCGGGACTCCAAGAGACCCAGTACTTC
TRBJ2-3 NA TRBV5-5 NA CASSGTSYRTDTQYF TGTGCCAGCAGCGGGACAAGCTATCGCACAGATACGCAGTATTTT
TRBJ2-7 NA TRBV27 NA CASRMIRAGYYEQYF TGTGCCAGCAGGATGATCAGGGCAGGTTACTACGAGCAGTACTTC
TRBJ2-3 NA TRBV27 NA CASSPRAGEGTDTQYF TGTGCCAGCAGTCCGCGAGCGGGTGAGGGCACAGATACGCAGTATTTT
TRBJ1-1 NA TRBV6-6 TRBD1 CASSYGRTGEEAFF TGTGCCAGCAGTTACGGAAGGACAGGGGAAGAAGCTTTCTTT
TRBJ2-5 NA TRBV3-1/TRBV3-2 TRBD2 CASSQGAGGWETQYF TGTGCCAGCAGCCAAGGAGCGGGAGGTTGGGAGACCCAGTACTTC
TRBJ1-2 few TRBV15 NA CATSRDGLYGYTF TGTGCCACCAGCAGAGATGGACTCTATGGCTACACCTTC
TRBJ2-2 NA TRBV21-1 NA CASSGHQYTGELFF TGTGCCAGCAGCGGGCACCAGTACACCGGGGAGCTGTTTTTT
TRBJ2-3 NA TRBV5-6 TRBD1 CASREQGAGDTQYF TGTGCCAGCAGGGAACAGGGGGCTGGGGATACGCAGTATTTT
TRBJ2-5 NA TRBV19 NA CASQPEGRIKETQYF TGTGCCAGCCAACCGGAGGGTCGGATCAAAGAGACCCAGTACTTC
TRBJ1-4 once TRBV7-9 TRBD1 CASSLGQGDEKLFF TGTGCCAGCAGCTTAGGACAGGGGGACGAAAAACTGTTTTTT
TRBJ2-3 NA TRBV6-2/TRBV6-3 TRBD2 CASSYEGGTSSTDTQYF TGTGCCAGCAGTTACGAGGGAGGGACCTCTAGCACAGATACGCAGTATTTT
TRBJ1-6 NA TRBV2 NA CASTLQGHLNSPLHF TGTGCCAGCACCCTACAGGGACACCTGAATTCACCCCTCCACTTT
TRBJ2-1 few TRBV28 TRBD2 CASSLSSRLLAGYNEQFF TGTGCCAGCAGTTTATCCTCAAGACTACTAGCGGGCTACAATGAGCAGTTCTTC
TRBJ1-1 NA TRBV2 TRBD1 CASSGFDRGAGEAFF TGTGCCAGCAGTGGATTCGACAGGGGTGCGGGTGAAGCTTTCTTT
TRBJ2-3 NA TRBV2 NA CASTERRTDTQYF TGTGCCAGCACGGAGCGGCGCACAGATACGCAGTATTTT
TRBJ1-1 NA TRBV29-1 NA CSVPRTSLNTEAFF TGCAGCGTTCCGCGGACAAGTTTGAACACTGAAGCTTTCTTT
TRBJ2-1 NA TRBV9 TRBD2 CASSIGLAGGSYNEQFF TGTGCCAGCAGCATAGGACTAGCGGGGGGCAGCTACAATGAGCAGTTCTTC
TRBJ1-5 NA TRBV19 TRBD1 CASTGTGVSLEPQHF TGTGCCAGTACCGGGACAGGGGTTTCGTTGGAGCCCCAGCATTTT
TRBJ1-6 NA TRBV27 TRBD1 CASRGGQARYNSPLHF TGTGCCAGCCGAGGCGGACAGGCGAGATATAATTCACCCCTCCACTTT
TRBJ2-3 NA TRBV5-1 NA CASSLEVDTQYF TGCGCCAGCAGCTTAGAGGTAGATACGCAGTATTTT
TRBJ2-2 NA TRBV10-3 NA CAISFSRGELFF TGTGCCATCAGCTTCTCGAGGGGGGAGCTGTTTTTT
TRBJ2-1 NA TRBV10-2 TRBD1 CASSDRGQAFYKQFF TGCGCCAGCAGTGATAGAGGACAGGCGTTCTATAAGCAGTTCTTC
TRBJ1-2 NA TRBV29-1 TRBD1 CSVLPGQGYGYTF TGCAGCGTTCTACCGGGACAGGGCTATGGCTACACCTTC
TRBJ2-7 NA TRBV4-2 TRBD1 CASSQRTGDPYEQYF TGTGCCAGCAGCCAAAGGACAGGGGACCCCTACGAGCAGTACTTC
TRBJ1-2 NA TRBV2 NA CASSVGGAYTF TGTGCCAGCAGTGTTGGCGGAGCCTACACCTTC
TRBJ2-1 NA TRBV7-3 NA CASSASGLALGSTSRQFF TGTGCCAGCAGCGCCTCCGGACTGGCGTTGGGGTCGACTAGTCGGCAGTTCTTC
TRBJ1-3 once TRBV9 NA CASSLYDAPQPGGNTIYF TGTGCCAGCAGCCTTTACGACGCTCCCCAGCCGGGGGGAAACACCATATATTTT
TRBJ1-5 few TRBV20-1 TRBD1 CSASKTGRNQPQHF TGCAGTGCTAGTAAGACAGGGCGCAATCAGCCCCAGCATTTT
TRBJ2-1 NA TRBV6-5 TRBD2 CASSYSLAGGVNEQFF TGTGCCAGCAGTTACTCGCTGGCGGGAGGGGTCAATGAGCAGTTCTTC
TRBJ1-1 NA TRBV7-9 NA CASSLGTNTEAFF TGTGCCAGCAGCTTGGGGACTAACACTGAAGCTTTCTTT
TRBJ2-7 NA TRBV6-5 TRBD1 CASSPRQGGHEQYF TGTGCCAGCAGTCCCCGACAGGGGGGCCACGAGCAGTACTTC